Included here is one TCR beta chain sequence, with context. No cognate antigen has been identified for it. There are no base qualities to consult, and no much larger clone falls within one base. This sample is drawn from a study of blood T cell repertoires in COVID-19 (dated by TCRdb to about 2020). About the study as a whole: Samples from collaborators originated in the United States, Italy and Spain and spanned both the acute and convalescent phases of COVID-19. A de-identified subject ID, COVID-19 status, age in years and sex were almost always included in the sample metadata. The repertoires were made available in a free public database intended to serve as a resource for research on the immune response to SARS-CoV-2. Samples came from the ongoing ImmuneRACE study (first 160 participants) plus 1,254 subjects from 6 global collaborators. The prospective study material was composed of cDNA or gDNA derived from T cells, B-cell-depleted T cells, or PBMCs. Subjects who had been exposed to COVID-19, were actively infected with it, or had recovered from it provided the deeply sampled blood TCRbeta repertoires that made up the dataset. Where available, HLA class I and class II types were taken from metadata supplied by the sample provider and were not determined by assay-based typing. General conclusions and limits of the study: How much clinical and demographic metadata was included differed by source and by participant, and the metadata was provided uncurated.

The immunoSEQ Assay, a bias-controlled multiplex PCR, was used to amplify TCRbeta CDR3 regions from genomic DNA. As for the original processing: The number of nucleated cells in each sample was estimated by amplification of reference gene primers within the assay. Sequence reads were collapsed and filtered to measure the absolute abundance of every unique TCRbeta CDR3 rearrangement. For each sample, productive Simpson clonality was calculated by taking the square root of Simpson's diversity index across productive rearrangements. TCRdb re-hosts the immuneACCESS table, in-frame sequences only. Its copies lack some clones; in the studies checked, an unresolved V gene accounts for under half of them, and the cause for the rest is not known. Clonal size and the V and J genes are those of that table, whereas D and trimming came from the DNA. The sample data list about 160,000 clones, and around 84% of these were observed just once. The ten largest clonotypes hold roughly 8% of the sample.

Looking up the germline V gene yields CDR1 MDHEN and CDR2 SYDVKM. Compared with germline, V lacks 7 bases and J lacks 5 bases; bases without a gene match: 7. The CDR3 runs 13 amino acids, cysteine and phenylalanine included. The DNA shown is the 39-base CDR3, in frame from base 1. Participants in the prospective study were enrolled through a virtual design, were aged about 18 to 90 years, and lived in roughly 26 United States geographic areas. Cohort assignment in the prospective study relied on participant-reported clinical history from a screening survey and a study questionnaire. For ImmuneRACE Cohort 3, a participant was defined as recovered based on two consecutive negative NP/OP PCR tests, clearance by a healthcare professional, or resolution of symptoms. Each participant in the prospective study had whole blood, serum and a nasopharyngeal or oropharyngeal swab collected by mobile phlebotomists. Participants in the prospective study had the option to provide additional blood draws and questionnaires over an approximately two-month period. Before DNA extraction, blood samples from the prospective study were shipped at room temperature or frozen.

The rearrangement joined TRBV28 to TRBJ2-7; 8 central bases correspond to TRBD2. The specimen was PBMCs or T cells enriched from blood (not recorded which). The clonotype was recovered from a woman in her forties or fifties who had recovered from COVID-19. The CDR3 has the sequence CASMVGGRNEQYF. In nucleotide form, the sequence is TGTGCCAGCATGGTTGGCGGGAGGAACGAGCAGTACTTC.